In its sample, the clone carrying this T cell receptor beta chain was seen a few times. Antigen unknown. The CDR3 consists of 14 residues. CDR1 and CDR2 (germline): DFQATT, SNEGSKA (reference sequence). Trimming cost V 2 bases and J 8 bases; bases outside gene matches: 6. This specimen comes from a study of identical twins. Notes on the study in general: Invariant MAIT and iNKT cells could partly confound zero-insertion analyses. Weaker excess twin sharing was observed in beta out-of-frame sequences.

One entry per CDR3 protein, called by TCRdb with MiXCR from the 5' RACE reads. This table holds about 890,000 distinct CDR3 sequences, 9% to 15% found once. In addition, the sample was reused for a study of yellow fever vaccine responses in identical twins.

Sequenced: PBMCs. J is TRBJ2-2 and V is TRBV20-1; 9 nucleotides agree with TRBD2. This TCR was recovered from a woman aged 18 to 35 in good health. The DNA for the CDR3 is TGCAGTGCTAGAAACCTAGCGGGGTTAGGGGAGCTGTTTTTT. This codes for CSARNLAGLGELFF.